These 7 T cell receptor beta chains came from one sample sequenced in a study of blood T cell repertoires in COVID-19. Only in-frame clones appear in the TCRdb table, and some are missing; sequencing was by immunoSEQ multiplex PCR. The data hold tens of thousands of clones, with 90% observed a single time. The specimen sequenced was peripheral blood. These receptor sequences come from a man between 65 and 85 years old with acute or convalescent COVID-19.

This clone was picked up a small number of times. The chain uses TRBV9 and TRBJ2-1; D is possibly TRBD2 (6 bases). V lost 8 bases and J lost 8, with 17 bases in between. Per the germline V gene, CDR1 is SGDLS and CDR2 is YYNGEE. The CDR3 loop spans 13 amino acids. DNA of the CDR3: TGTGCCAGGGCCGGCGGGGCTGTCCATGAGCAGTTCTTC. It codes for CARAGGAVHEQFF.

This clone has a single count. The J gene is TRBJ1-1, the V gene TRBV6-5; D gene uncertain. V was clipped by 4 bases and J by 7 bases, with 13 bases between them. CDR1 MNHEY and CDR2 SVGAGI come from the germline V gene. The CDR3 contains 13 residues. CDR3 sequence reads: CASSSPGSYEAFF. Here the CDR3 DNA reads TGTGCCAGCAGTTCACCTGGGAGCTATGAAGCTTTCTTT.

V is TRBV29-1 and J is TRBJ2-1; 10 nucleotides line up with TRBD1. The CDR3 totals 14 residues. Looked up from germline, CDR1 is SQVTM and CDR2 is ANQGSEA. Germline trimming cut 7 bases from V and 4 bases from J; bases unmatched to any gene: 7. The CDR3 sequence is CSASDRGQYNEQFF. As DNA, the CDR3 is TGCAGCGCCAGTGACAGGGGGCAATACAATGAGCAGTTCTTC.

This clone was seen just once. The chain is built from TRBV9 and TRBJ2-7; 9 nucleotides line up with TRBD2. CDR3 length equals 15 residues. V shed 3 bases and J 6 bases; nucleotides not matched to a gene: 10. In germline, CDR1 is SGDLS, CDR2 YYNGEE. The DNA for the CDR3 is TGTGCCAGCAGCGCGGACCCGGGACTAGCCGTCGAGCAGTACTTC. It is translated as CASSADPGLAVEQYF.

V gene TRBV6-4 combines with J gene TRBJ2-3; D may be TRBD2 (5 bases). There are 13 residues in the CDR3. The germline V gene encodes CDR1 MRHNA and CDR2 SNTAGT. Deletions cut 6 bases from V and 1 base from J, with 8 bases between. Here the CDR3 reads CASSPAGTDTQYF. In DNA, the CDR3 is TGTGCCAGCAGCCCAGCGGGCACAGATACGCAGTATTTT.

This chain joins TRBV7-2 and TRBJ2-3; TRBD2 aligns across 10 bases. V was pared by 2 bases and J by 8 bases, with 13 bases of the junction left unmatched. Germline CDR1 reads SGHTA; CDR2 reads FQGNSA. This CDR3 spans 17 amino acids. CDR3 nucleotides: TGTGCCAGCAGCTTACGAAGCGGGGGGGCGATTAAAAGTACGCAGTATTTT. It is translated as CASSLRSGGAIKSTQYF.

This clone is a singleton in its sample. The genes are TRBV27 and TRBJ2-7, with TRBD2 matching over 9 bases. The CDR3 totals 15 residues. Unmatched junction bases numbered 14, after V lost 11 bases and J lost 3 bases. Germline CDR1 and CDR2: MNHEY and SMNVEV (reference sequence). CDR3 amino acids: CAARGRLAGSYEQYF. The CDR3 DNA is TGTGCCGCCCGTGGTAGGCTAGCGGGAAGCTACGAGCAGTACTTC.